Listed below are T cell receptor beta chains from one sample, sequenced in a study of blood T cell repertoires in COVID-19. Assay: immunoSEQ multiplex PCR; the TCRdb copy retains only in-frame clones and omits some. The sample yields roughly 180,000 clones, 65% to 85% seen once. Sequenced material: peripheral blood. These receptors came from a woman aged 40 to 49 with COVID-19, enrolled during active disease. The conserved cysteine and the conserved F or W are not part of the CDR3 here. Each record gives: V gene, J gene, CDR3 protein.

>TRBV11-2|TRBJ2-7
ASSPYQEPY
>TRBV19|TRBJ1-3
ASSMNELSGNTIY
>TRBV27|TRBJ2-4
ASSSDRVIDIQY
>TRBV6-1|TRBJ1-6
ASSESGGGRTPLH
>TRBV25-1|TRBJ1-2
ASSEALDYGYT
>TRBV27|TRBJ1-2
ASTETQANYGYT
>TRBV19|TRBJ1-4
ASSRGGNEKLF
>TRBV11-3|TRBJ2-2
ASSPWDRGDGSNTGELF
>TRBV28|TRBJ2-7
ASSPLLTGVPYEQY
>TRBV19|TRBJ1-6
ASSLRDRHNSPLH
>TRBV5-1|TRBJ1-4
ASSLQAQGREKLF
>TRBV6-1|TRBJ1-1
ASSDQGQGNPEAF
>TRBV7-2|TRBJ2-7
ASSLQGSSYEQY
>TRBV19|TRBJ2-1
ATNPSGGTVWEQF
>TRBV5-1|TRBJ1-6
ASSLGVWARDSPLH
>TRBV2|TRBJ2-7
ASSVTYEQY
>TRBV11-2|TRBJ2-7
ASSFTARSYEQY
>TRBV18|TRBJ2-5
ASSTLESGTQY
>TRBV7-6|TRBJ2-7
ASSSVTSGGYEQY
>TRBV21-1|TRBJ2-1
ASSNQLAGLNEQF
>TRBV6-5|TRBJ1-1
ASSPRTGWTEAF
>TRBV24-1|TRBJ2-1
ATSARNEQF
>TRBV24-1|TRBJ2-3
ATSDLTSGGTDTQY
>TRBV3-1/TRBV3-2|TRBJ2-1
ASSYPPYNEQF
>TRBV5-4|TRBJ2-7
ASSQKGQRTYEQY
>TRBV5-1|TRBJ2-2
ASSLGGNGELF
>TRBV5-1|TRBJ2-3
ASSLAPSGYSTDTQY
>TRBV6-4|TRBJ2-3
ASRPDPGRAPDTQY
>TRBV15|TRBJ1-2
ATSRGDSDYGYT
>TRBV5-1|TRBJ1-1
ASSLATLSEAF
>TRBV9|TRBJ2-7
ASSAQGAYEQY
>TRBV13|TRBJ2-3
ASSWYPQGGDTQY
>TRBV7-3|TRBJ2-7
ASSFGTGRHEQY
>TRBV24-1|TRBJ2-2
ATSDLTGGDTGELF
>TRBV9|TRBJ1-6
ASSVAKAGTSSYNSPLH
>TRBV7-3|TRBJ2-2
ASSYQPPGVGHGELF
>TRBV7-9|TRBJ2-1
ASSLRAGSYNEQF
>TRBV28|TRBJ1-2
ASFNRGVHYGYT
>TRBV6-2/TRBV6-3|TRBJ1-3
ASSYLSTGNTIY
>TRBV9|TRBJ1-6
ASSPGDSYNSPLH
>TRBV5-4|TRBJ2-2
ASRPGDLRELF
>TRBV6-5|TRBJ2-2
ASSFRQGAGELF
>TRBV4-1|TRBJ1-5
ASSQDAGGGHNQPQH
>TRBV20-1|TRBJ2-1
SASESVHEQF
>TRBV21-1|TRBJ2-7
ASSISPGTGSHEQY
>TRBV18|TRBJ1-3
ASSPIDGSSGNTIY
>TRBV6-5|TRBJ2-3
ASSPRGRGTDTQY
>TRBV12-3/TRBV12-4|TRBJ1-1
ASSITGGRGAF
>TRBV29-1|TRBJ2-2
SVEERLGGPGELF
>TRBV11-3|TRBJ2-7
ASSPGTSGLYEQY
>TRBV6-5|TRBJ2-7
ATQARGQTYEQY
>TRBV4-1|TRBJ1-1
ASSQLMGQGKNTEAF
>TRBV6-2/TRBV6-3|TRBJ2-5
ASSYGGWGGETQY
>TRBV7-9|TRBJ2-2
ASSRTGGLDTGELF